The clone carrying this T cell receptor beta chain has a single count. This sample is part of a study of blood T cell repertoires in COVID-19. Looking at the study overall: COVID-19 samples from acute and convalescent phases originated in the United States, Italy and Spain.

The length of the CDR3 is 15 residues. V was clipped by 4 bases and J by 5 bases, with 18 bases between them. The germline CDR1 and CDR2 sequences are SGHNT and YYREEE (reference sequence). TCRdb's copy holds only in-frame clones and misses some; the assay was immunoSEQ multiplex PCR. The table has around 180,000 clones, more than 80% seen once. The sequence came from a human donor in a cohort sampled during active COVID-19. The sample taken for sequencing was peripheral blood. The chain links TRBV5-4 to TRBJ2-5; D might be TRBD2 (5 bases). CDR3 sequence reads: CASSPTPLEPETQYF. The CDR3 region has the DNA TGTGCCAGCAGCCCGACCCCACTAGAGCCGGAGACCCAGTACTTC.